These T cell receptor beta chains were read from a single sample in a study of response to subunit inactivated influenza vaccine. TCRdb analysed the RT-PCR reads with MiXCR anew, one entry per CDR3 protein. Of about 170,000 distinct CDR3 sequences in the sample, roughly 10% were seen once. The sample in question was CD8+ T cells sorted from PBMCs, obtained roughly 24 months after vaccination. All receptors derive from a man in his fifties or sixties who received an inactivated influenza vaccine. Each CDR3 is given with its conserved first and last residue. A D gene is named only where the DNA matches it firmly. Clone size is stated in some rows and not others, as once, few, many or a class when expanded.

d_call j_call v_call clone_size cdr3_nt cdr3_aa
TRBD1 TRBJ2-3 TRBV28 many TGTGCCAGCAGTGACAACAGGGGAATCGGCACAGATACGCAGTATTTT CASSDNRGIGTDTQYF
- TRBJ2-2 TRBV3-1 - TGTGCCAGCAGCCAAGAATCTCGCCTAATCGGCACCGGGGAGCTGTTTTTT CASSQESRLIGTGELFF
TRBD2 TRBJ2-5 TRBV20-1 - TGCAGTGCCGCCATAGCGGGAGGGCAAGAGACCCAGTACTTC CSAAIAGGQETQYF
- TRBJ2-2 TRBV12-3/TRBV12-4 medium-sized TGTGCCAGCAGTTCCGGGGAGCTGTTTTTT CASSSGELFF
- TRBJ2-7 TRBV6-2/TRBV6-3 - TGTGCCAGCAGTTACTCGACCAGATACGAGCAGTACTTC CASSYSTRYEQYF
- TRBJ2-7 TRBV13 few TGTGCCAGCAGCCCAAACCCGGGACGCGAGATCGAGCAGTACTTC CASSPNPGREIEQYF
TRBD2 TRBJ2-1 TRBV4-3 many TGCGCCAGCAGCCAAGGTAGCGGGAGAGGTCACAATGAGCAGTTCTTC CASSQGSGRGHNEQFF
- TRBJ2-2 TRBV4-3 many TGCGCCAGCAGCCAAGATCTCAACACCGGGGAGCTGTTTTTT CASSQDLNTGELFF
- TRBJ1-1 TRBV14 - TGTGCCAGCAGCCAATCTACAGGGAAAGAAGCTTTCTTT CASSQSTGKEAFF
TRBD2 TRBJ2-3 TRBV7-3 - TGTGCCAGCAGTTCGAATATCTTAGCGGGAGTGGGGGATACGCAGTATTTT CASSSNILAGVGDTQYF
- TRBJ2-2 TRBV5-1 few TGCGCCAGCAGCTTGGCCCTGGACAGCACCGGGGAGCTGTTTTTT CASSLALDSTGELFF
- TRBJ2-7 TRBV6-5 - TGTGCCAGCAGTAACCCAGCGGAGGGCTACGAGCAGTACTTC CASSNPAEGYEQYF
- TRBJ2-1 TRBV20-1 - TGCAGTGGTGGCAGGGGCAATGAGCAGTTCTTC CSGGRGNEQFF
- TRBJ2-6 TRBV6-2/TRBV6-3 many TGTGCCAGCAGTTACTCGCTGGATAGACCCGTCCTGACTTTC CASSYSLDRPVLTF
TRBD2 TRBJ2-1 TRBV20-1 many TGCAGTGCTCTCTTTAGGGAAGCGGGGTTAAATGAGCAGTTCTTC CSALFREAGLNEQFF
- TRBJ2-1 TRBV5-6 many TGTGCCAGCAGCCCCCACGTAGACAATGAGCAGTTCTTC CASSPHVDNEQFF
- TRBJ2-4 TRBV6-5 few TGTGCCAGCAGCTATCGCGGACCTAAAAACATTCAGTACTTC CASSYRGPKNIQYF
- TRBJ2-7 TRBV20-1 many TGCAGTGCTAGAGATGGGGAATCCTACGAGCAGTACTTC CSARDGESYEQYF
TRBD1 TRBJ1-1 TRBV6-2/TRBV6-3 many TGTGCCAGCAGTGGGCTCGGGACAGCAAAGGGAGCTTTCTTT CASSGLGTAKGAFF
TRBD1 TRBJ1-1 TRBV12-3/TRBV12-4 many TGTGCCAGCAGTGCACACAGGGGGCTCGACACTGAAGCTTTCTTT CASSAHRGLDTEAFF
TRBD1 TRBJ2-7 TRBV12-3/TRBV12-4 few TGTGCCAGCAGTTTAGGGGTCTGGCAGGGGGCCTACGAGCAGTACTTC CASSLGVWQGAYEQYF
- TRBJ2-7 TRBV14 few TGTGCCAGCAGCTATCGGGACACAAACTACGAGCAGTACTTC CASSYRDTNYEQYF